This TCR beta chain was profiled in a study of Tregs in tolerant kidney transplant recipients. Findings and limits, study-wide: Expanding Tregs on activated donor B cells appeared to best identify donor-specific TCRbeta clones. Validation in larger populations is needed because few patients were studied.

Repertoires were generated with immunoSEQ multiplex PCR, while TCRdb's copy carries only in-frame clones and drops some. The data show 85,000 to 100,000 clones, 93% seen once. To note about this clone: Its matching antigen is unknown.

The sequenced sample was CD4+ T cells from blood, obtained before the transplant. This TCR came from a human donor who received a combined kidney and bone marrow transplant.

CDR3 nucleotide sequence: TGTGCCAGCAGTAGCGGGAGGTTGTACGAGCAGTACTTC. Protein: CASSSGRLYEQYF. The chain is built from TRBV27 and TRBJ2-7; 9 bases align to TRBD2. From germline, CDR1 is MNHEY and CDR2 SMNVEV (reference sequence). The trim removed 5 bases at V and 4 bases at J, leaving 3 bases unmatched. The CDR3 length is 13 residues.